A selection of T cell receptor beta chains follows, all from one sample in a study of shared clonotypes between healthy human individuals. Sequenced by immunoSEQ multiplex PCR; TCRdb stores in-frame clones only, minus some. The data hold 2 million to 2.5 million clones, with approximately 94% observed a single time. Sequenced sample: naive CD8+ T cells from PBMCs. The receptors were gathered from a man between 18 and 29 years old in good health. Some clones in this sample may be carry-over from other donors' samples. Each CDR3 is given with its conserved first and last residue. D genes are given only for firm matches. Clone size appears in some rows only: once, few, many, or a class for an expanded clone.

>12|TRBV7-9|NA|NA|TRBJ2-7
TGTGCCAGCAGCCTAGGGCGCTACGAGCAGTACTTC
CASSLGRYEQYF
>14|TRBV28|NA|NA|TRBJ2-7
TGTGCCAGCAGTTGGTTAGCCGGACCCTACGAGCAGTACTTC
CASSWLAGPYEQYF
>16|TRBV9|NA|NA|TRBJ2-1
TGTGCCAGCAGCCCGCGCTGGAGGGGGGCTTACAATGAGCAGTTCTTC
CASSPRWRGAYNEQFF
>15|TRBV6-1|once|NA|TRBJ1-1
TGTGCCAGCAGTGAAGCGCTGGCACAGAGAACTGAAGCTTTCTTT
CASSEALAQRTEAFF
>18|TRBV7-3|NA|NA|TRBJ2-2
TGTGCCAGCAGCTTGAGCCCCAGGCGGGACCTCCCTGGCGGGGAGCTGTTTTTT
CASSLSPRRDLPGGELFF
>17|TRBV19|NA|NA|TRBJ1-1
TGTGCCAGTAGTGGTATCGGTTCGGGGGTGGAGAACACTGAAGCTTTCTTT
CASSGIGSGVENTEAFF
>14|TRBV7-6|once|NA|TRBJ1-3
TGTGCCAGCAGCCCAAGGACGACTGGAAACACCATATATTTT
CASSPRTTGNTIYF
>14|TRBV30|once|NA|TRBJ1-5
TGTGCCTGGAGTATAACAGGGATCAATCAGCCCCAGCATTTT
CAWSITGINQPQHF
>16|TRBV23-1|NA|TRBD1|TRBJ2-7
TGCGCCAGCAGTCACTTCCGGGACAGGGATACCTACGAGCAGTACTTC
CASSHFRDRDTYEQYF
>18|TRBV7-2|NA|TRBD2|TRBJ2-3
TGTGCCAGCAGCTTAGTTGGTAGCGGGAGGTCTAGCACAGATACGCAGTATTTT
CASSLVGSGRSSTDTQYF
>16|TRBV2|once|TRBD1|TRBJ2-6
TGTGCCAGCAGCTGGGACAGGGATTCTGGGGCCAACGTCCTGACTTTC
CASSWDRDSGANVLTF
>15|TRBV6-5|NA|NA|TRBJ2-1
TGTGCCAGCAGTTACGGCAGGGGTCTATACAATGAGCAGTTCTTC
CASSYGRGLYNEQFF
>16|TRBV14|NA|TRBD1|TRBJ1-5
TGTGCCAGCAGCCAACGGACAGGGAATAGCAATCAGCCCCAGCATTTT
CASSQRTGNSNQPQHF
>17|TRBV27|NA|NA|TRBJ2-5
TGTGCCAGCAGTTTATACCCCCCCAATCTGTTAGGGGAGACCCAGTACTTC
CASSLYPPNLLGETQYF
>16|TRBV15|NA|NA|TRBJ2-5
TGTGCCACCAGCAGAGGGGGGTCACAGGGTGAAGAGACCCAGTACTTC
CATSRGGSQGEETQYF
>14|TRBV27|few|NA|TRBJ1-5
TGTGCCAGCAGTTTAGTAGGCACCAATCAGCCCCAGCATTTT
CASSLVGTNQPQHF
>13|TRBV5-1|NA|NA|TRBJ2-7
TGCGCCAGCAGCTTGGACAGGGCCCTCGAGCAGTACTTC
CASSLDRALEQYF
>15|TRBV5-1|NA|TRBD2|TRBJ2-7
TGCGCCAGCCGACTGGGACTAGCGGGATCCTACGAGCAGTACTTC
CASRLGLAGSYEQYF
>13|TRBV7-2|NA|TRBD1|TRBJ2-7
TGTGCCAGCCGGGACAGGGCCTCCTACGAGCAGTACTTC
CASRDRASYEQYF
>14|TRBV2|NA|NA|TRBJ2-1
TGTGCCAGCATGGAGCGGCCCTCCTACAATGAGCAGTTCTTC
CASMERPSYNEQFF
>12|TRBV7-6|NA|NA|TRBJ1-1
TGTGCCAGCAGCTCCGCTTTGGCTGAAGCTTTCTTT
CASSSALAEAFF
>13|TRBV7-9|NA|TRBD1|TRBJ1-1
TGTGCCAGCAGCCCAACCGGGACAGGAGTAGCTTTCTTT
CASSPTGTGVAFF
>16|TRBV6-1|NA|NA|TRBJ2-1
TGTGCCAGCAGTGGCTCCTGGGGGTTGAGGGGCAATGAGCAGTTCTTC
CASSGSWGLRGNEQFF
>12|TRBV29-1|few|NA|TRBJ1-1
TGCAGCGTCCCTAGGGTAGGGACTGAAGCTTTCTTT
CSVPRVGTEAFF
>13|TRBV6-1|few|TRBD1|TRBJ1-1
TGTGCCAGCAGAAACAGGGGGAACACTGAAGCTTTCTTT
CASRNRGNTEAFF
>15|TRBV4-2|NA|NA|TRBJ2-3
TGTGCCAGCAGCCAAGAAGGTGGGAGTGTAAATACGCAGTATTTT
CASSQEGGSVNTQYF
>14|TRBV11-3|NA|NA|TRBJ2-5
TGTGCCAGCAGCCCCCACGGGCAGCAAGAGACCCAGTACTTC
CASSPHGQQETQYF
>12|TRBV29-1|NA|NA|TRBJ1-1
TGCAGCGTTCGGGGGGGGAACACTGAAGCTTTCTTT
CSVRGGNTEAFF
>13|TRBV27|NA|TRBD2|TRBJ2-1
TGTGCCAGCAACGCGGGAGTGCACAATGAGCAGTTCTTC
CASNAGVHNEQFF
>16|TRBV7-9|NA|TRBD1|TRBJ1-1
TGTGCCAGCAGCTCTAGGACAGGGAAGGGAAACACTGAAGCTTTCTTT
CASSSRTGKGNTEAFF
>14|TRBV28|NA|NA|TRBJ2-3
TGTGCCAGCAGTTTCTTTGGTCAGGCGGATACGCAGTATTTT
CASSFFGQADTQYF
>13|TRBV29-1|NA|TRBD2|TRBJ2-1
TGCAGCGTTGTTGCGGGAGCGGGCAATGAGCAGTTCTTC
CSVVAGAGNEQFF
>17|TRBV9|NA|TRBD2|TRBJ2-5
TGTGCCAGCAGCGCCGGTAGGCCTAGCGGGAGTAAAGAGACCCAGTACTTC
CASSAGRPSGSKETQYF
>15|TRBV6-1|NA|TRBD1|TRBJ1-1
TGTGCCAGCAGTAGTAGACAGGGTGGGAACACTGAAGCTTTCTTT
CASSSRQGGNTEAFF
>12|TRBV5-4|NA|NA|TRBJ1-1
TGTGCCAGCAGTCGAAGTCCCACTGAAGCTTTCTTT
CASSRSPTEAFF
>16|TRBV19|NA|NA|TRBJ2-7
TGTGCCAGTAGTGCGCTGGAAGCCGAGAGCTCCTACGAGCAGTACTTC
CASSALEAESSYEQYF
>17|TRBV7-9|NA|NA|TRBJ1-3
TGTGCCAGCAGCTTAGTATATCGGCCAGTCTCTGGAAACACCATATATTTT
CASSLVYRPVSGNTIYF
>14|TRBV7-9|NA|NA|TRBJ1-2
TGTGCCAGCAGCTCCGACAGAGATATTTATGGCTACACCTTC
CASSSDRDIYGYTF
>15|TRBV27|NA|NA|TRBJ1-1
TGTGCCAGCAGTTCATTCCCGACAGCTAACACTGAAGCTTTCTTT
CASSSFPTANTEAFF
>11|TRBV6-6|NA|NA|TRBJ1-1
TGTGCCAGCAGCACGAACACTGAAGCTTTCTTT
CASSTNTEAFF
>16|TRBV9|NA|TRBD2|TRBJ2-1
TGTGCCAGCAGCGTATCTCCTAGCGGGAACTACAATGAGCAGTTCTTC
CASSVSPSGNYNEQFF
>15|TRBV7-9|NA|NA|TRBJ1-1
TGTGCCAGCAGCTTAGTGGGCAGTGGTAGCCCTGAAGCTTTCTTT
CASSLVGSGSPEAFF